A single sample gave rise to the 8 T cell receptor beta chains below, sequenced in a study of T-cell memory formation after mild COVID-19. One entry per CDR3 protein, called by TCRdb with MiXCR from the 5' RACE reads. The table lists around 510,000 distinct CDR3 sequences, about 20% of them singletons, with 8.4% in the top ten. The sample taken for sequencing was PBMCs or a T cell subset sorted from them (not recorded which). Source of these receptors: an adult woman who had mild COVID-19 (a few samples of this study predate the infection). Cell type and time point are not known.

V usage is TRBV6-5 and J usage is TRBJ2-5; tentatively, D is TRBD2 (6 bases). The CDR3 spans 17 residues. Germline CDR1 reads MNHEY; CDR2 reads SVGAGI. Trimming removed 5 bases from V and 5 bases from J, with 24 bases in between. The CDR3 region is CASSPLLERGGGETQYF. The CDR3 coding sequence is TGTGCCAGCAGTCCCTTACTGGAAAGGGGCGGAGGGGAGACCCAGTACTTC.

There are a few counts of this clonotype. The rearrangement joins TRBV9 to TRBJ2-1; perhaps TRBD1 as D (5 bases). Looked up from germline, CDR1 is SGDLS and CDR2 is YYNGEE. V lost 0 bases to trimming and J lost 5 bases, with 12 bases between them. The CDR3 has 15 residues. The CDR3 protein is CASSVAGHADNEQFF. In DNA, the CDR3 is TGTGCCAGCAGCGTAGCTGGACACGCGGACAATGAGCAGTTCTTC.

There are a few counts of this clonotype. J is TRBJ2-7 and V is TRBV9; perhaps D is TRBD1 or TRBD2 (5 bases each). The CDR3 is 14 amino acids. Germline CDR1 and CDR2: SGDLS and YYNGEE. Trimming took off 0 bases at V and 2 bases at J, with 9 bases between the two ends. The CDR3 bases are TGTGCCAGCAGCGTAGATGAGGGGCCCTACGAGCAGTACTTC. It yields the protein CASSVDEGPYEQYF.

The CDR3 DNA is TGTGCCACCAGCAGAGATCCGGGTAACTATGGCTACACCTTC. Amino acids: CATSRDPGNYGYTF. The chain joins TRBV15 to TRBJ1-2, with unresolved D. Deletions cut 0 bases from V and 1 base from J, with 6 bases between. The CDR3 has 14 amino acids. Germline V gene sequence: CDR1 LNHNV, CDR2 YYDKDF (reference sequence).

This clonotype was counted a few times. CDR3 loop: CASSTKAGLNYGYTF. Here the CDR3 DNA reads TGTGCCAGCAGCACGAAGGCGGGACTAAACTATGGCTACACCTTC. The chain has TRBV21-1 and TRBJ1-2. TRBV21-1 is labeled a pseudogene. The CDR3 loop spans 15 amino acids.

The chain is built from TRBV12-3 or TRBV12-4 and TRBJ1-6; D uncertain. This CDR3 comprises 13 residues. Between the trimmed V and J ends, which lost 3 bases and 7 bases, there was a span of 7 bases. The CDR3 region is CASSFRHNSPLHF. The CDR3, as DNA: TGTGCCAGCAGTTTCAGGCACAATTCACCCCTCCACTTT.

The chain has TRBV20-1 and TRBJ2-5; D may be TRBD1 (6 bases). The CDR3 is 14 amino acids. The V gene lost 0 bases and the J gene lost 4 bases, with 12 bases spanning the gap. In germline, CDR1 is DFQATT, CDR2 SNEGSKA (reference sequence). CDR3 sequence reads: CSARDGLGGETQYF. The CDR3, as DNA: TGCAGTGCTAGAGATGGCCTAGGGGGAGAGACCCAGTACTTC.

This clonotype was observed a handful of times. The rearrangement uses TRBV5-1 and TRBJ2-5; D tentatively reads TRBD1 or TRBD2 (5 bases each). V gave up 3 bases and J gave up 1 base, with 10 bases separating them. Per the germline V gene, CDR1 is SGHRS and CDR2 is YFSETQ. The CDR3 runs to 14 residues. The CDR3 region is CASSSRDGQETQYF. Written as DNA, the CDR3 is TGCGCCAGCAGCTCCCGGGACGGCCAAGAGACCCAGTACTTC.